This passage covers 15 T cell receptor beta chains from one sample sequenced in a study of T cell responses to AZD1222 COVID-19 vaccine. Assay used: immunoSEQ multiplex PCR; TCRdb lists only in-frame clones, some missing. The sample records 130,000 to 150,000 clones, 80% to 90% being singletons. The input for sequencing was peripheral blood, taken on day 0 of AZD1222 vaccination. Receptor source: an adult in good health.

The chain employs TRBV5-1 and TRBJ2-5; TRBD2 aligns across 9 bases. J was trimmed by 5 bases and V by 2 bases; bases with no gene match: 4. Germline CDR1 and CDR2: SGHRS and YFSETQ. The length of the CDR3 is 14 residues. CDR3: CASSLAGGVETQYF. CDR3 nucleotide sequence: TGCGCCAGCAGCTTAGCGGGGGGTGTGGAGACCCAGTACTTC.

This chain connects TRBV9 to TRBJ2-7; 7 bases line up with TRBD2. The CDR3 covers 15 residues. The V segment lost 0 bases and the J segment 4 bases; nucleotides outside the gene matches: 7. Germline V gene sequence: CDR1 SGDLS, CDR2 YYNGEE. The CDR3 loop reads CASSVGPSGNYEQYF. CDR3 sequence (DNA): TGTGCCAGCAGCGTAGGTCCTAGCGGAAATTACGAGCAGTACTTC.

CDR3 sequence (DNA): TGTGCCAGCAGCTTAGGGGTCTCCACCGGGGAGCTGTTTTTT. Translating it yields CASSLGVSTGELFF. The chain uses TRBV7-2 and TRBJ2-2, with D unresolved. Trimming stripped 1 base from V and 4 bases from J, with 7 bases between. This CDR3 is 14 amino acids long. Looked up from germline, CDR1 is SGHTA and CDR2 is FQGNSA.

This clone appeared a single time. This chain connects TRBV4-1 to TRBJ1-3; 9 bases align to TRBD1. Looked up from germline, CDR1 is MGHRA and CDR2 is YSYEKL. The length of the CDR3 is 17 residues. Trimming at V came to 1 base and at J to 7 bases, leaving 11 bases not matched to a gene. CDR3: CASSQVGPGQGRNTIYF. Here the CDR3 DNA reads TGCGCCAGCAGCCAAGTCGGTCCGGGACAGGGTCGCAACACCATATATTTT.

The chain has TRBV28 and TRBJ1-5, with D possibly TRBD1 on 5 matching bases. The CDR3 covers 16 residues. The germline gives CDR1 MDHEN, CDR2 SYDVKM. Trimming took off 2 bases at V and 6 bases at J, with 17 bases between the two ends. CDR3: CASSLVEGRASQPQHF. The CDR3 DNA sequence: TGTGCCAGCAGTTTAGTTGAGGGGAGGGCAAGTCAGCCCCAGCATTTT.

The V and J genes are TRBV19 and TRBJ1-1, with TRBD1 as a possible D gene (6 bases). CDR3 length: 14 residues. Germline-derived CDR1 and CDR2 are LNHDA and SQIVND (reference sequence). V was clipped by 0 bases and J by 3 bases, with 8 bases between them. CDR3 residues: CASSIDTGHTEAFF. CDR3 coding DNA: TGTGCCAGTAGTATAGATACAGGGCACACTGAAGCTTTCTTT.

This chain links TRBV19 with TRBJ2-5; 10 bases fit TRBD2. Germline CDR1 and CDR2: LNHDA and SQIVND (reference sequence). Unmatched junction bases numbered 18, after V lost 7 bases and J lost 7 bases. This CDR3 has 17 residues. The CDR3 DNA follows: TGTGCCAGTACCGATGGCGGGGTAGCGGGAGGACCCGGGACCCAGTACTTC. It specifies CASTDGGVAGGPGTQYF.

The CDR3 spells CASSPILTGPKGNTIYF. For the CDR3, the DNA is TGTGCCAGCTCACCGATTCTGACAGGGCCTAAAGGAAACACCATATATTTT. This sequence joins TRBV18 and TRBJ1-3, with TRBD1 matching over 7 bases. The CDR3 has 17 residues. V lost 3 bases and J lost 4; bases outside the gene matches: 12. Germline values: CDR1 KGHSH, CDR2 LQKENI.

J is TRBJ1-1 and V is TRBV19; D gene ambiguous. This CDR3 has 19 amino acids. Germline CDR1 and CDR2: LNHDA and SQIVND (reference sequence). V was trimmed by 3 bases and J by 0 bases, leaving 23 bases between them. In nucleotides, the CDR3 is TGTGCCAGTAGTATCTCTCGGCTGAACCGGGAATCCATGAACACTGAAGCTTTCTTT. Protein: CASSISRLNRESMNTEAFF.

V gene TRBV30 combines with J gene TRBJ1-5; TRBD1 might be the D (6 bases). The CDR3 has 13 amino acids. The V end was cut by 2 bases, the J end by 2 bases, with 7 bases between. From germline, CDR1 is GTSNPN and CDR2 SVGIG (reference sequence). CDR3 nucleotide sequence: TGTGCCTGGAGTAAGGGGGGCAATCAGCCCCAGCATTTT. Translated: CAWSKGGNQPQHF.

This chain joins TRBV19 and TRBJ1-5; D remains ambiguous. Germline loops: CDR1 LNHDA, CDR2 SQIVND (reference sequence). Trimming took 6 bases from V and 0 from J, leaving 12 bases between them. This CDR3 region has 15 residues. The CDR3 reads CASSPLLHSNQPQHF. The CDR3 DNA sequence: TGTGCCAGTAGCCCCCTACTACATAGCAATCAGCCCCAGCATTTT. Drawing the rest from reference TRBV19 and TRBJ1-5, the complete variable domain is DGGITQSPKYLFRKEGQNVTLSCEQNLNHDAMYWYRQDPGQGLRLIYYSQIVNDFQKGDIAEGYSVSREKKESFPLTVTSAQKNPTAFYLCASSPLLHSNQPQHFGDGTRLSIL.

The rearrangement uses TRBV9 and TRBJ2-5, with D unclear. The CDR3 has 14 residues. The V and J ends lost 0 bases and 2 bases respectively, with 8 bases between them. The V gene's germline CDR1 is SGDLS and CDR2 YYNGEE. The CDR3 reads CASSVGLGQETQYF. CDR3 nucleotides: TGTGCCAGCAGCGTAGGTCTAGGTCAAGAGACCCAGTACTTC.

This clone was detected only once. The CDR3 nucleotides are TGTGCCAGCAGTGACAGCCCGGATGGTTACAATGAGCAGTTCTTC. It is translated as CASSDSPDGYNEQFF. This chain joins TRBV6-4 and TRBJ2-1; D is unclear. The CDR3 has 15 residues. Germline V gene lookup returns CDR1 MRHNA and CDR2 SNTAGT. Trimming stripped 2 bases from V and 4 bases from J, with 12 bases between.

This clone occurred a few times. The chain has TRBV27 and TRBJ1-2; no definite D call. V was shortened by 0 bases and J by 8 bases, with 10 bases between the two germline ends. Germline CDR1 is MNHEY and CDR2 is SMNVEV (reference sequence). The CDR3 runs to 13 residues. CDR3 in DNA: TGTGCCAGCAGTTTATCGCGGACTCGGGGCTACACCTTC. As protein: CASSLSRTRGYTF.

In DNA, the CDR3 is TGTGCCAGCAGTTTTGCGGTAATAAGGGGGTCTCCACCAACTAATGAAAAACTGTTTTTT. Its protein product is CASSFAVIRGSPPTNEKLFF. The chain carries TRBV27 and TRBJ1-4; the D gene is possibly TRBD1 (6 bases). The CDR3 loop spans 20 amino acids. Trimming shortened V by 3 bases and J by 0 bases, and 23 bases separated the two germline ends. Germline V gives CDR1 MNHEY, CDR2 SMNVEV (reference sequence).